One and the same sample provided the 6 T cell receptor beta chains below, sequenced in a study of CD8+ T cells in alopecia areata. Treatment: oral pan-JAK inhibitor, 5-10 mg twice daily. Reverse transcription of extracted RNA yielded cDNA, which provided the sequencing template. Assay: immunoSEQ multiplex PCR; the TCRdb copy retains only in-frame clones and omits some. This table has 170,000 or so clones, under 60% appearing once. The material sequenced was CD8+ T cells sorted from blood, taken at week 24, from a patient treated with tofacitinib. These receptor sequences come from a human donor with alopecia areata.

The rearrangement uses TRBV6-1 and TRBJ1-6, with D perhaps matching TRBD1 (6 bases). The CDR3 is made up of 15 amino acids. Germline CDR1 reads MNHNS; CDR2 reads SASEGT. Trimming cost V 7 bases and J 7 bases, with 17 bases left between them. CDR3 coding DNA: TGTGCCAGCACCCTTTCGGAGGGGACAAATTCACCCCTCCACTTT. Its protein is CASTLSEGTNSPLHF.

This clone appeared a few times. The chain combines TRBV29-1 with TRBJ2-7; TRBD2 aligns across 14 bases. The germline gives CDR1 SQVTM, CDR2 ANQGSEA. The CDR3 loop spans 17 amino acids. With V trimmed by 4 bases and J by 2 bases, 10 bases remained unmatched. The CDR3 sequence: CSVVGAPGLAGAYEQYF. CDR3 DNA: TGCAGCGTTGTGGGGGCCCCGGGACTAGCGGGGGCCTACGAGCAGTACTTC.

This rearrangement joins TRBV2 to TRBJ1-1, with D hard to call. Trimming stripped 8 bases from V and 1 base from J, with 11 bases between. The V gene's germline CDR1 is SNHLY and CDR2 FYNNEI. The CDR3 consists of 13 residues. CDR3 residues: CASASRKNTEAFF. The CDR3 DNA sequence: TGTGCCAGCGCGAGTAGGAAGAACACTGAAGCTTTCTTT.

This clone was observed a few times. CDR3 residues: CASSDATQPRGYTF. The CDR3 bases are TGTGCCAGCAGTGACGCGACGCAGCCGAGGGGCTACACCTTC. This chain joins TRBV2 and TRBJ1-2; D is undetermined. The CDR3 runs to 14 residues. V was cut by 3 bases and J by 8 bases, with 16 bases left in between. Germline CDR1 reads SNHLY; CDR2 reads FYNNEI.

The chain joins TRBV5-6 to TRBJ2-3; D remains unclear. Trimming left V 0 bases short and J 0 bases short, with 8 bases between. This CDR3 comprises 15 residues. Germline V gene sequence: CDR1 SGHDT, CDR2 YYEEEE. In nucleotides, the CDR3 is TGTGCCAGCAGCTTGGTCGTCACTAGCACAGATACGCAGTATTTT. Encoded protein: CASSLVVTSTDTQYF.

V is TRBV6-6 and J is TRBJ1-2, with 7 bases fitting TRBD1. V trimming: 2 bases; J trimming: 3 bases; junction bases outside the gene matches: 9. Looked up from germline, CDR1 is MNHNY and CDR2 is SVGAGI (reference sequence). The CDR3 is made up of 16 amino acids. The CDR3 protein is CASSYLRQGLDYGYTF. The CDR3 DNA reads TGTGCCAGCAGTTACCTAAGACAGGGATTGGACTATGGCTACACCTTC.